This T cell receptor (beta chain) was captured by sequencing in a study of OX40 agonist ivuxolimab in advanced cancers. Study information: Partial responses occurred in three patients (one hepatocellular carcinoma, two cutaneous melanoma).

The CDR3 is 16 residues long. Germline V gives CDR1 SGHVS, CDR2 FQNEAQ. The V end was cut by 2 bases, the J end by 4 bases, with 15 bases between. Clones were read by immunoSEQ multiplex PCR, and TCRdb kept only the in-frame ones, dropping some. The data contain about 42,000 clones, roughly 77% of them singletons. Systemic immunosuppression or a history of autoimmune disease excluded patients. The specimen comprised CD4+ or CD8+ T cells sorted from blood, sampled in a trial of the OX40 agonist ivuxolimab. The chain recombines TRBV7-8 with TRBJ2-1, with D perhaps TRBD2 (5 bases). The sequence derives from an adult with an advanced solid tumor such as melanoma, head and neck, liver or kidney cancer. The DNA for the CDR3 is TGTGCCAGCAGCTTATTCTCGGGATTCTTATACAATGAGCAGTTCTTC. It yields the protein CASSLFSGFLYNEQFF.